This T cell receptor (beta chain) was captured by sequencing in a study of cytomegalovirus exposure and HLA in healthy donors. As for this clone: Its antigen is not identified.

The table came from immunoSEQ multiplex PCR; TCRdb's copy has only in-frame clones and leaves some out. This table has 120,000 or so clones, around 90% appearing once. This CDR3 region has 14 residues. CDR1 and CDR2 from the germline V gene are SQVTM and ANQGSEA. The ends were cut back, 2 bases at V and 3 bases at J, with 11 bases in the middle. Study-wide results and limits: There were 160 or so TCR beta chains listed as cytomegalovirus-associated.

J is TRBJ2-1 and V is TRBV29-1, with no clear D. The receptor was derived from a woman in her late teens or twenties in good health and CMV-seronegative. Specimen: PBMCs. CDR3 sequence reads: CSVEFGQDYNEQFF. CDR3 DNA sequence: TGCAGCGTTGAATTTGGTCAGGACTACAATGAGCAGTTCTTC.